Following are 7 T cell receptor beta chains from one sample sequenced in a study of human T cells and chemical hapten exposure. Via MiXCR, TCRdb re-called the RACE reads, giving one row per CDR3 protein. The table has about 95,000 distinct CDR3 sequences, about an eighth seen once. Time point here: patch test 2, 6 weeks after DPC sensitization. Specified treatment: therapeutic diphenylcyclopropenone sensitization with weekly scalp DPC. The source was whole blood, collected in connection with sensitization to the hapten diphenylcyclopropenone (DPC). The receptors here all came from a woman aged 40 to 55 with alopecia areata. Some clones in this sample may be carry-over from other donors' samples.

This clonotype was seen many times. V and J are TRBV2 and TRBJ2-5; D is unresolved. Germline CDR1 and CDR2: SNHLY and FYNNEI. The V gene lost 7 bases and the J gene lost 2 bases, with 5 bases spanning the gap. The CDR3 has 11 amino acids. The CDR3 region has the DNA TGTGCCAGCACCGCACAAGAGACCCAGTACTTC. This translates into CASTAQETQYF.

This clonotype was observed many times. The chain combines TRBV24-1 with TRBJ1-2; D gene ambiguous. This CDR3 comprises 12 residues. V lost 5 bases and J 5 bases, leaving 8 bases between the germline ends. Germline CDR1 is KGHDR and CDR2 is SFDVKD. The chain's CDR3 is CATSAGGYGYTF. The CDR3 DNA is TGTGCCACCAGTGCTGGAGGATATGGCTACACCTTC.

This clonotype was observed many times. The gene calls are TRBV29-1 and TRBJ2-5; D remains ambiguous. The germline CDR1 and CDR2 sequences are SQVTM and ANQGSEA. V lost 4 bases, J lost 5 bases, and 11 bases lay in between. CDR3 length: 12 residues. The DNA of the CDR3 is TGCAGCGTTGTTTCCGGCTCGGAGACCCAGTACTTC. This codes for CSVVSGSETQYF.

The table lists this clonotype with a few counts. The V and J genes are TRBV6-1 and TRBJ2-4; unclear D gene. Germline V gene data show CDR1 as MNHNS and CDR2 as SASEGT. V lost 6 bases and J 8 bases, leaving 8 bases between the germline ends. The CDR3 loop spans 11 amino acids. CDR3 in amino acids: CASRDGDIQYF. The CDR3, as DNA: TGTGCCAGCAGGGATGGGGACATTCAGTACTTC.

Many counts were recorded for this clonotype. The chain uses TRBV5-4 and TRBJ2-2; TRBD2 agrees at 12 bases. Germline loops: CDR1 SGHNT, CDR2 YYREEE (reference sequence). J gave up 5 bases and V 4 bases, and 12 bases lay outside the gene matches. CDR3 length: 18 residues. The CDR3 protein is CASSPGALAGGGTGELFF. CDR3 DNA sequence: TGTGCCAGCAGCCCGGGTGCACTAGCGGGAGGAGGGACCGGGGAGCTGTTTTTT.

This clonotype was seen a handful of times. V usage is TRBV7-8 and J usage is TRBJ1-2; D may be TRBD1 (6 bases). This CDR3 contains 13 residues. Germline V gene sequence: CDR1 SGHVS, CDR2 FQNEAQ. V was shortened by 4 bases and J by 4 bases, with 10 bases between the two germline ends. The CDR3 nucleotides read TGTGCCAGCAGCTCCCTGACAGGCTATGGCTACACCTTC. Amino acid sequence: CASSSLTGYGYTF.

This clonotype appeared many times. The chain couples TRBV10-3 to TRBJ2-1, with 9 bases identical to TRBD2. V lost 5 bases and J lost 5; bases outside the gene matches: 16. The CDR3 runs to 18 residues. Germline V gene sequence: CDR1 ENHRY, CDR2 SYGVKD. In DNA form, the CDR3 reads TGTGCCATCAGTCCCTGGCGGGTAGCGGGAGATCCCCACAATGAGCAGTTCTTC. This codes for CAISPWRVAGDPHNEQFF.